Described below is a single T cell receptor beta chain sequence and its context. The repertoire was sequenced with immunoSEQ multiplex PCR; TCRdb's copy has only in-frame clones and lacks some. This sample has under 150,000 clones, with around 84% found just once. This record belongs to a study of blood T cell repertoires in COVID-19. About the study: Some COVID-19 samples were acute and others convalescent; all came from the United States, Italy and Spain.

This TCR was sampled from a man aged 40-49 years with acute COVID-19. The source material was PBMCs or T cells enriched from blood (not recorded which).

Written as DNA, the CDR3 is TGTGCCAGCAGCCAGGGAGGGGGGGAGAACTATGGCTACACCTTC. Its translation is CASSQGGGENYGYTF. The J gene is TRBJ1-2, the V gene TRBV4-2, with D maybe TRBD1 (6 bases). The V end lost 3 bases, the J end lost 2 bases, and 13 bases lay between the germline ends. The CDR3 is 15 amino acids. Per the germline V gene, CDR1 is LGHNA and CDR2 is YNFKEQ.